The next 27 T cell receptor beta chains were all read from a single sample in a study of Ad26.COV2.S vaccination and SARS-CoV-2 variants. The data were produced by immunoSEQ multiplex PCR, yet TCRdb's version contains in-frame clones alone and is incomplete. The table has fewer than 400,000 clones, approximately 86% seen once. The sample's treatment: over 15 received Ad26.COV2.S at low or high dose, single or two shots; 5 received placebo; per-sample allocation not given. The investigators took samples on day 63 after the first vaccine or placebo injection. The sample in question was peripheral blood, obtained in a trial of Ad26.COV2.S vaccine versus placebo. The receptors come from a person aged 18-60 years who received the Ad26.COV2.S COVID-19 vaccine or a placebo.

The V and J genes are TRBV11-2 and TRBJ2-1; 7 bases map to TRBD1. From germline, CDR1 is SGHAT and CDR2 FQNNGV. The CDR3 spans 15 residues. Trimming at V came to 0 bases and at J to 3 bases, leaving 2 bases not matched to a gene. CDR3 in amino acids: CASSLDPGGYNEQFF. The CDR3 nucleotides read TGTGCCAGCAGCTTAGACCCAGGGGGCTACAATGAGCAGTTCTTC.

V and J are TRBV20-1 and TRBJ1-3, with D perhaps matching TRBD1 (6 bases). Germline V gives CDR1 DFQATT, CDR2 SNEGSKA (reference sequence). The CDR3 is made up of 14 amino acids. V gave up 3 bases and J gave up 1 base, with 10 bases separating them. CDR3 in DNA: TGCAGTGCTAGTGTAGGGGGTTCTGGAAACACCATATATTTT. This codes for CSASVGGSGNTIYF.

The chain carries TRBV28 and TRBJ1-1; the D gene is possibly TRBD1 (5 bases). Germline CDR1 MDHEN, CDR2 SYDVKM. This CDR3 contains 15 residues. Trimming cost V 8 bases and J 3 bases, with 19 bases left between them. The CDR3 DNA follows: TGTGCCAGCGGGACCCCAGGGCGGTCTTACACTGAAGCTTTCTTT. Translated: CASGTPGRSYTEAFF.

The V gene is TRBV7-2, the J gene TRBJ2-4, with a tentative D call TRBD2 (5 bases). The CDR3 loop spans 13 amino acids. Germline CDR1 is SGHTA and CDR2 is FQGNSA. With 6 bases removed from V and 9 bases from J, the gap between germline ends came to 15 bases. CDR3: CASRSSPGSIQYF. The CDR3 DNA is TGTGCCAGCAGGTCCAGTCCGGGGAGCATTCAGTACTTC.

The chain is built from TRBV5-6 and TRBJ2-3; TRBD2 agrees at 11 bases. V lost 3 bases, J lost 0 bases, and 9 bases stayed unmatched. The CDR3 is 18 residues long. The germline gives CDR1 SGHDT, CDR2 YYEEEE. CDR3 coding DNA: TGTGCCAGCAGCTCTCTAGCGGGGGGCCTAATGAGCACAGATACGCAGTATTTT. This sequence encodes CASSSLAGGLMSTDTQYF.

In nucleotides, the CDR3 is TGTGCCAGCAGCTTGGGGGGGTTGATGGATACGCAGTATTTT. Translating gives CASSLGGLMDTQYF. The chain has TRBV11-3 and TRBJ2-3; 7 nucleotides agree with TRBD2. The V gene end was trimmed by 3 bases and the J gene end by 6 bases; junction bases not matched to a gene: 6. Germline V CDR1 and CDR2: SGHNT, YENEEA. The CDR3 length is 14 residues.

This clone has only one observation. The V call is TRBV19, the J call TRBJ1-1; TRBD1 is a possible D gene (5 bases). The CDR3 spans 15 residues. V lost 5 bases to trimming and J lost 0 bases, with 13 bases between them. Germline V gene sequence: CDR1 LNHDA, CDR2 SQIVND (reference sequence). In nucleotides, the CDR3 is TGTGCCAGTAGTCTCCAGGGATCCATGAACACTGAAGCTTTCTTT. Its protein product is CASSLQGSMNTEAFF.

V gene TRBV5-4 combines with J gene TRBJ1-2; 9 positions match TRBD1. CDR3 size: 16 residues. Trimming removed 0 bases from V and 3 bases from J; junction bases left unmatched: 6. Germline values: CDR1 SGHNT, CDR2 YYREEE (reference sequence). CDR3 protein: CASSLDGTGKHYGYTF. In nucleotides, the CDR3 is TGTGCCAGCAGCTTGGACGGGACAGGGAAACACTATGGCTACACCTTC.

V usage is TRBV3-1 (or the pseudogene TRBV3-2) and J usage is TRBJ1-3; a possible D gene is TRBD1 (6 bases). The V gene's germline CDR1 is LGHDT and CDR2 YNNKEL (reference sequence). The CDR3 contains 13 residues. The germline V and J ends were trimmed by 8 bases and 1 base, with 9 bases remaining between them. This CDR3 is CASAGDSGNTIYF. Here the CDR3 DNA reads TGTGCCAGCGCAGGGGATTCTGGAAACACCATATATTTT.

This clone was picked up one time. The rearrangement joins TRBV2 to TRBJ2-7; TRBD2 might be the D (7 bases). Germline CDR1 SNHLY, CDR2 FYNNEI. The CDR3 consists of 15 residues. Trimming stripped 2 bases from V and 0 bases from J, with 11 bases between. CDR3 bases: TGTGCCAGCAGTGAATGGGGGGGCCGCTCCTACGAGCAGTACTTC. Translating gives CASSEWGGRSYEQYF. Complete variable domain (other parts from reference TRBV2 and TRBJ2-7): EPEVTQTPSHQVTQMGQEVILRCVPISNHLYFYWYRQILGQKVEFLVSFYNNEISEKSEIFDDQFSVERPDGSNFTLKIRSTKLEDSAMYFCASSEWGGRSYEQYFGPGTRLTVT.

This clone was detected once. The V and J genes are TRBV28 and TRBJ1-2, with a possible D match to TRBD1 (6 bases). The CDR3 totals 14 residues. The germline V and J ends were trimmed by 4 bases and 8 bases, with 17 bases remaining between them. Germline values: CDR1 MDHEN, CDR2 SYDVKM. The CDR3 nucleotides read TGTGCCAGCAGTTCCCACAGGGAGGGTGCCGGCTACACCTTC. Residues: CASSSHREGAGYTF.

This clone was counted a few times. The CDR3 sequence is CASRGRQGAGQPQHF. CDR3 DNA: TGTGCCAGCAGGGGACGTCAGGGGGCAGGTCAGCCCCAGCATTTT. The rearrangement joins TRBV28 to TRBJ1-5; 8 positions match TRBD1. The germline V gene has CDR1 MDHEN and CDR2 SYDVKM. This CDR3 has 15 amino acids. J was trimmed by 6 bases and V by 6 bases; bases with no gene match: 10.

The gene calls are TRBV6-5 and TRBJ1-2; D possibly corresponds to TRBD1 (5 bases). Germline CDR1 is MNHEY and CDR2 is SVGAGI. This CDR3 comprises 14 residues. The germline V and J ends were trimmed by 6 bases and 3 bases, with 14 bases remaining between them. This CDR3 is CASSSSGVDYGYTF. The CDR3 coding sequence is TGTGCCAGCAGCTCGTCGGGGGTCGACTATGGCTACACCTTC.

This chain joins TRBV2 and TRBJ1-1, with 8 positions matching TRBD1. CDR1 SNHLY and CDR2 FYNNEI come from the germline V gene. V shed 6 bases, J shed 3 bases, and the junction held 3 bases outside the gene matches. CDR3 length: 13 amino acids. The DNA for the CDR3 is TGTGCCAGCAGGCTGACAGGGGACACTGAAGCTTTCTTT. This gives the protein CASRLTGDTEAFF.

The chain uses TRBV19 and TRBJ2-7; D might be TRBD2 (5 bases). With 3 bases removed from V and 2 bases from J, the gap between germline ends came to 11 bases. Germline V gives CDR1 LNHDA, CDR2 SQIVND (reference sequence). CDR3 length: 14 amino acids. CDR3 sequence reads: CASSIASFPYEQYF. CDR3 nucleotide sequence: TGTGCCAGTAGTATCGCTAGCTTCCCCTACGAGCAGTACTTC. Full variable domain (remainder filled in from reference TRBV19 and TRBJ2-7): DGGITQSPKYLFRKEGQNVTLSCEQNLNHDAMYWYRQDPGQGLRLIYYSQIVNDFQKGDIAEGYSVSREKKESFPLTVTSAQKNPTAFYLCASSIASFPYEQYFGPGTRLTVT.

This chain connects TRBV9 to TRBJ1-4; D not certain. This CDR3 is 15 amino acids long. Trimming shortened V by 4 bases and J by 4 bases, and 14 bases separated the two germline ends. Germline V gene data show CDR1 as SGDLS and CDR2 as YYNGEE. CDR3 region: CASSTWAGNNEKLFF. The DNA of the CDR3 is TGTGCCAGCAGCACATGGGCAGGAAATAATGAAAAACTGTTTTTT.

The gene calls are TRBV7-3 and TRBJ2-2; 12 bases line up with TRBD2. Germline V lookup: CDR1 SGHTA, CDR2 FQGTGA. This CDR3 comprises 15 residues. The V and J ends lost 4 bases and 6 bases, in that order; junction bases with no gene match: 3. CDR3 DNA sequence: TGTGCCAGCAGCTCTAGCGGGGGGGCCCCCGGGGAGCTGTTTTTT. Translation gives CASSSSGGAPGELFF.

The chain couples TRBV5-1 to TRBJ2-3; D is possibly TRBD1 (6 bases). Germline CDR1 SGHRS, CDR2 YFSETQ. The CDR3 length is 15 residues. V was shortened by 0 bases and J by 4 bases, with 12 bases between the two germline ends. The CDR3 region is CASSLVAGDSDTQYF. Here the CDR3 DNA reads TGCGCCAGCAGCTTGGTGGCAGGGGATTCAGATACGCAGTATTTT.

The V and J genes are TRBV20-1 and TRBJ1-4, with 7 nucleotides matching TRBD1. J was trimmed by 5 bases and V by 3 bases; bases with no gene match: 6. The CDR3 runs 14 residues. The germline gives CDR1 DFQATT, CDR2 SNEGSKA (reference sequence). CDR3 sequence: CSASDRDRNEKLFF. The CDR3 nucleotides read TGCAGTGCTAGTGACCGGGACAGAAATGAAAAACTGTTTTTT.

The V call is TRBV7-9, the J call TRBJ2-2; 13 bases fit TRBD2. CDR3 size: 17 residues. V trimming: 4 bases; J trimming: 9 bases; junction bases outside the gene matches: 11. Germline-derived CDR1 and CDR2 are SEHNR and FQNEAQ (reference sequence). CDR3 protein: CASSSRGLAGTLRELFF. The CDR3 nucleotides read TGTGCCAGCAGCTCTCGGGGACTAGCGGGGACCCTCCGGGAGCTGTTTTTT.

The J gene is TRBJ2-3, the V gene TRBV4-2; D may be TRBD1 or TRBD2 (6 bases each). V lost 4 bases to trimming and J lost 5 bases, with 16 bases between them. The germline V gene has CDR1 LGHNA and CDR2 YNFKEQ. The CDR3 is made up of 15 amino acids. The CDR3 sequence: CASSLGGGEGDTQYF. CDR3 nucleotides: TGTGCCAGCAGCCTTGGAGGGGGTGAGGGAGATACGCAGTATTTT.

This chain uses TRBV27 with TRBJ1-1; TRBD1 might be the D (5 bases). V dropped 2 bases and J dropped 0 bases, with 10 bases sitting between them. Per the germline V gene, CDR1 is MNHEY and CDR2 is SMNVEV (reference sequence). CDR3 length equals 15 residues. The DNA of the CDR3 is TGTGCCAGCAGTTTAGGCGAGGGGCTGAACACTGAAGCTTTCTTT. Protein product: CASSLGEGLNTEAFF.

J is TRBJ1-1 and V is TRBV5-1; 7 positions agree with TRBD1. V dropped 4 bases and J dropped 3; count of bases not matched to a gene: 6. The CDR3 is made up of 14 amino acids. Germline-derived CDR1 and CDR2 are SGHRS and YFSETQ. The CDR3 spells CASSPRQGDTEAFF. The DNA of the CDR3 is TGCGCCAGCAGCCCGAGACAGGGTGACACTGAAGCTTTCTTT.

The chain has TRBV7-6 and TRBJ2-5; D might be TRBD2 (6 bases). The CDR3 is 15 amino acids. V lost 6 bases, J lost 5 bases, and 19 bases lay in between. CDR1 and CDR2 (germline): SGHVS, FNYEAQ. The CDR3 reads CASSLLGRGSETQYF. CDR3 bases: TGTGCCAGCAGTCTTTTAGGACGGGGGTCGGAGACCCAGTACTTC.

The V gene is TRBV28, the J gene TRBJ2-1; 9 nucleotides match TRBD2. Losses at the gene ends were 7 bases for V and 4 bases for J; bases not matched to a gene: 11. The CDR3 spans 16 residues. Germline CDR1 reads MDHEN; CDR2 reads SYDVKM. In DNA, the CDR3 is TGTGCCAGCATAGCGGTTCGAGCGGGGGGTTACAATGAGCAGTTCTTC. Protein: CASIAVRAGGYNEQFF.

The chain employs TRBV7-9 and TRBJ2-3; D is perhaps TRBD2 (6 bases). This CDR3 region has 16 residues. Trimming took 5 bases from V and 1 from J, leaving 16 bases between them. Germline values: CDR1 SEHNR, CDR2 FQNEAQ (reference sequence). In nucleotides, the CDR3 is TGTGCCAGCAGCCTGTTCATTACGGGGGGCACAGATACGCAGTATTTT. Its protein product is CASSLFITGGTDTQYF. Variable domain in full (rest from reference TRBV7-9 and TRBJ2-3): DTGVSQNPRHKITKRGQNVTFRCDPISEHNRLYWYRQTLGQGPEFLTYFQNEAQLEKSRLLSDRFSAERPKGSFSTLEIQRTEQGDSAMYLCASSLFITGGTDTQYFGPGTRLTVL.

This clone was counted between two and nine times. The gene calls are TRBV18 and TRBJ2-2, with 7 bases identical to TRBD1. Losses at the gene ends were 1 base for V and 1 base for J; bases not matched to a gene: 0. The CDR3 is made up of 15 amino acids. The germline V gene has CDR1 KGHSH and CDR2 LQKENI. The CDR3 protein is CASSPRQGNTGELFF. The CDR3 nucleotides are TGTGCCAGCTCACCACGACAGGGGAACACCGGGGAGCTGTTTTTT.